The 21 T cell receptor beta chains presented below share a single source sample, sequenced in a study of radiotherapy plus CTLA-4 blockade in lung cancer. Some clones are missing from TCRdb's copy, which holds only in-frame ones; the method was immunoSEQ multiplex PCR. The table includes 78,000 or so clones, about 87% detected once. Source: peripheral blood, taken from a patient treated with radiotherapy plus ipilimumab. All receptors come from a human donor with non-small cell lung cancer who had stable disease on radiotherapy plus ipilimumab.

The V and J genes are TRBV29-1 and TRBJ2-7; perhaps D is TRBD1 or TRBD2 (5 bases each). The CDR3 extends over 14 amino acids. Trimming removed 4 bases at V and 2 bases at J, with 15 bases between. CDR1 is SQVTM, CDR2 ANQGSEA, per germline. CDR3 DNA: TGCAGCGTTGGGGTTGGGGGTATCCCCTACGAGCAGTACTTC. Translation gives CSVGVGGIPYEQYF.

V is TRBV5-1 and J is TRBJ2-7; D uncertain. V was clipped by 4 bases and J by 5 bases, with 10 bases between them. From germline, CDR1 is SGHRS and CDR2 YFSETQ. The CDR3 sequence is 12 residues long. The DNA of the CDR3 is TGCGCCAGCAGCCTGGGATGGGACGAGCAGTACTTC. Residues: CASSLGWDEQYF.

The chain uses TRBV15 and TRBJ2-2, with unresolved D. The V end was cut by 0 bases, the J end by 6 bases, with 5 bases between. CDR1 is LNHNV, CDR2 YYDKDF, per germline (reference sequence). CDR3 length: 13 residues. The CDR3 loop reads CATSRDEAGELFF. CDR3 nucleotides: TGTGCCACCAGCAGAGATGAGGCCGGGGAGCTGTTTTTT. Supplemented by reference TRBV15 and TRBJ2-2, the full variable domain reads DAMVIQNPRYQVTQFGKPVTLSCSQTLNHNVMYWYQQKSSQAPKLLFHYYDKDFNNEADTPDNFQSRRPNTSFCFLDIRSPGLGDTAMYLCATSRDEAGELFFGEGSRLTVL.

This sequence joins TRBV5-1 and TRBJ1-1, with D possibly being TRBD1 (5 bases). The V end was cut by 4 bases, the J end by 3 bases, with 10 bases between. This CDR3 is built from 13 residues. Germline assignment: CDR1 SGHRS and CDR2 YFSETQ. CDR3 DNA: TGCGCCAGCAGCAGCCAGGGAGACACTGAAGCTTTCTTT. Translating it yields CASSSQGDTEAFF. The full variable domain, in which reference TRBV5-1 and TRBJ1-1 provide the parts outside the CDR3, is KAGVTQTPRYLIKTRGQQVTLSCSPISGHRSVSWYQQTPGQGLQFLFEYFSETQRNKGNFPGRFSGRQFSNSRSEMNVSTLELGDSALYLCASSSQGDTEAFFGQGTRLTVV.

The CDR3 spells CATRQGARDQPQHF. The CDR3 nucleotides are TGTGCCACCAGGCAGGGGGCACGCGATCAGCCCCAGCATTTT. The V gene is TRBV15, the J gene TRBJ1-5; 8 nucleotides line up with TRBD1. The CDR3 length is 14 residues. J gave up 5 bases and V 6 bases, and 6 bases lay outside the gene matches. CDR1 is LNHNV and CDR2 is YYDKDF in the germline V gene (reference sequence).

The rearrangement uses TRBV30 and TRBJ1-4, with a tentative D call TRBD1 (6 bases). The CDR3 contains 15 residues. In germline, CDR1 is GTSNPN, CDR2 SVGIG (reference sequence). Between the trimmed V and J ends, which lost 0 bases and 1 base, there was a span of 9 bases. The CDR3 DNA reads TGTGCCTGGAGTGTATTAGGGGGAACTAATGAAAAACTGTTTTTT. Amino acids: CAWSVLGGTNEKLFF.

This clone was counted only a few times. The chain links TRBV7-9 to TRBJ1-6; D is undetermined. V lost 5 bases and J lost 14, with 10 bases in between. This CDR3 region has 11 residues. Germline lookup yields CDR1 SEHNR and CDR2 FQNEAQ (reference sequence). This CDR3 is CASSTSPTLHF. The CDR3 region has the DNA TGTGCCAGCAGCACGTCCCCCACCCTCCACTTT.

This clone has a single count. The CDR3 bases are TGTGCCAGCAGCCAGGGGAACGGTAATGAAAAACTGTTTTTT. It translates to CASSQGNGNEKLFF. The chain combines TRBV7-9 with TRBJ1-4; D may be TRBD1 (6 bases). Per the germline V gene, CDR1 is SEHNR and CDR2 is FQNEAQ (reference sequence). V was trimmed by 5 bases and J by 4 bases, leaving 11 bases between them. The CDR3 runs to 14 residues.

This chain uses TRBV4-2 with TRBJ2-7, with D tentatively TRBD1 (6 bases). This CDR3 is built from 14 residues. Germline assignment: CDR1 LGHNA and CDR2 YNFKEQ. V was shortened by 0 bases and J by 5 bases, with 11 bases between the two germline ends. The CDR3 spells CASSQETGHHEQYF. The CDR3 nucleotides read TGTGCCAGCAGCCAAGAAACAGGGCACCACGAGCAGTACTTC.

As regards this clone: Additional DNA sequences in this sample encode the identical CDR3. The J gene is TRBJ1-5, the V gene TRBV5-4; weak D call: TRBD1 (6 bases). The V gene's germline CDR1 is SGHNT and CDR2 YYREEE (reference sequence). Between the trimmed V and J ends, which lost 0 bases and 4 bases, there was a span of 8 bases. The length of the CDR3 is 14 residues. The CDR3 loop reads CASSLGTGNQPQHF. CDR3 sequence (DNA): TGTGCCAGCAGCTTGGGAACAGGGAATCAGCCCCAGCATTTT. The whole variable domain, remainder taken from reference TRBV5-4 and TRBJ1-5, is ETGVTQSPTHLIKTRGQQVTLRCSSQSGHNTVSWYQQALGQGPQFIFQYYREEENGRGNFPPRFSGLQFPNYSSELNVNALELDDSALYLCASSLGTGNQPQHFGDGTRLSIL.

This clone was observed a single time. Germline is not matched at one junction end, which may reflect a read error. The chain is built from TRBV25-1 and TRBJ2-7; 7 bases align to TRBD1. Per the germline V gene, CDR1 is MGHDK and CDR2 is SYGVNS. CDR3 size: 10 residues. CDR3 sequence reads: CASSGGQLNF. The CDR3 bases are TGTGCCAGCAGTGGGGGACAGCTTAACTTC.

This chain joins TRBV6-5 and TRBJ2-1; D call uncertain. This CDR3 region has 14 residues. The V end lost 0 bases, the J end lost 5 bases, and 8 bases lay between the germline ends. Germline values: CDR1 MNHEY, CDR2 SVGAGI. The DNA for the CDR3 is TGTGCCAGCAGTTACTCGGCTCGGAACAATGAGCAGTTCTTC. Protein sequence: CASSYSARNNEQFF.

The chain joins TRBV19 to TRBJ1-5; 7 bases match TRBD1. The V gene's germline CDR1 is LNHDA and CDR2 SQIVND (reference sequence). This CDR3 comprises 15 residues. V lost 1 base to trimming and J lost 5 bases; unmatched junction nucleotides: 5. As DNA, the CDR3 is TGTGCCAGTAGTATAGGGACAGGTGGTCATCAGCCCCAGCATTTT. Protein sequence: CASSIGTGGHQPQHF.

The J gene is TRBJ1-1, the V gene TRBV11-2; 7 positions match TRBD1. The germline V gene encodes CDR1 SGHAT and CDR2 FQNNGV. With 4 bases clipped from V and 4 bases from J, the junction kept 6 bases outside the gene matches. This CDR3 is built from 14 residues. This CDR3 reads CASSSRGGVTEAFF. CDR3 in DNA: TGTGCCAGCAGCTCCAGGGGGGGTGTCACTGAAGCTTTCTTT.

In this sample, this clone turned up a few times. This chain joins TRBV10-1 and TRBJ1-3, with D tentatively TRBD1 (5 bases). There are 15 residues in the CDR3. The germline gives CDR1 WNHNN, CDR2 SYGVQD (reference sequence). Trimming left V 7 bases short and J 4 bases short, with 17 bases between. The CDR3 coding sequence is TGCGCCAGCAACTATTGCAGGGCCTTAGGAAACACCATATATTTT. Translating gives CASNYCRALGNTIYF.

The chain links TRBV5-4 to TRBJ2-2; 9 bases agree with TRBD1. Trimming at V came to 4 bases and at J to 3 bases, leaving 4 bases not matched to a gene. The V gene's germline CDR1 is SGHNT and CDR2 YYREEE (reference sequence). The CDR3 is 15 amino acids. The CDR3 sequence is CASSTRTGDTGELFF. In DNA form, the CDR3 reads TGTGCCAGCAGCACGAGGACAGGGGACACCGGGGAGCTGTTTTTT.

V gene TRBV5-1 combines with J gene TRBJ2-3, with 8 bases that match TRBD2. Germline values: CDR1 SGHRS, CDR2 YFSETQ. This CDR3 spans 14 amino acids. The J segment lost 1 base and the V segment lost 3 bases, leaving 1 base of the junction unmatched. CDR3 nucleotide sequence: TGCGCCAGCAGCTCAGCGGGGGGCACAGATACGCAGTATTTT. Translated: CASSSAGGTDTQYF.

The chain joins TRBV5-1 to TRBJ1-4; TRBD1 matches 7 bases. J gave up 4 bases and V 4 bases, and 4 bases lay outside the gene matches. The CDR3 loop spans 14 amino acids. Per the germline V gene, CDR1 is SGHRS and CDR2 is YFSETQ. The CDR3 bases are TGCGCCAGCAGCCCGGGACAGTTTAATGAAAAACTGTTTTTT. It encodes CASSPGQFNEKLFF.

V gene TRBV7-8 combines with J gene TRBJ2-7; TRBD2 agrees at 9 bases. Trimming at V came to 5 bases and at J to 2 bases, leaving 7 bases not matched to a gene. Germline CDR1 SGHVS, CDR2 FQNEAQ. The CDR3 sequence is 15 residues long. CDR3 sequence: CASSPGTSIPYEQYF. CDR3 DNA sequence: TGTGCCAGCAGCCCAGGGACTAGCATCCCCTACGAGCAGTACTTC.

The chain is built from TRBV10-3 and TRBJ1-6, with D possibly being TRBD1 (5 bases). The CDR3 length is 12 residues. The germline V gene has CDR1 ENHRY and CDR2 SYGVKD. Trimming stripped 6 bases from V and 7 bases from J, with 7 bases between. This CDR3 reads CAISRENSPLHF. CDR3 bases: TGTGCCATCAGCAGGGAGAATTCACCCCTCCACTTT.

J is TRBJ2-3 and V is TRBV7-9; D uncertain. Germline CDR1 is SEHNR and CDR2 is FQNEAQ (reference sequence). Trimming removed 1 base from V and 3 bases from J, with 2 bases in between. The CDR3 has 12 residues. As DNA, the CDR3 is TGTGCCAGCAGCTTAGGGACAGATACGCAGTATTTT. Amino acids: CASSLGTDTQYF.